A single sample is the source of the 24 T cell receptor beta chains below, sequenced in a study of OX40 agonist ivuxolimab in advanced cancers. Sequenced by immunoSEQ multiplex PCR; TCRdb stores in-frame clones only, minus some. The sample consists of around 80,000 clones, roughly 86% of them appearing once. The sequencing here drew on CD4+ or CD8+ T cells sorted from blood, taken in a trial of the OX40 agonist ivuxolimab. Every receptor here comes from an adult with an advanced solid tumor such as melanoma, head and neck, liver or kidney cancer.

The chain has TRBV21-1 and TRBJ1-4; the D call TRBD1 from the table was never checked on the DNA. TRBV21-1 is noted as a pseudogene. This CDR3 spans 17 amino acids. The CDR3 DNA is TGTGCCAGCACAAACAGGGGGTACACCCCAACTAATGAAAAACTGTTTTTT. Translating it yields CASTNRGYTPTNEKLFF.

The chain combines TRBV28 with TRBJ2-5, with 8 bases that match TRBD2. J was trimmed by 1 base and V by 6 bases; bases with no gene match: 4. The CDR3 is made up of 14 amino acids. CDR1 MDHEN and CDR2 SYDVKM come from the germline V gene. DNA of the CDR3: TGTGCCAGCAGCCTTACTAGCGGCCAAGAGACCCAGTACTTC. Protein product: CASSLTSGQETQYF. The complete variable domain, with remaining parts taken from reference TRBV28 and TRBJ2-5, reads DVKVTQSSRYLVKRTGEKVFLECVQDMDHENMFWYRQDPGLGLRLIYFSYDVKMKEKGDIPEGYSVSREKKERFSLILESASTNQTSMYLCASSLTSGQETQYFGPGTRLLVL.

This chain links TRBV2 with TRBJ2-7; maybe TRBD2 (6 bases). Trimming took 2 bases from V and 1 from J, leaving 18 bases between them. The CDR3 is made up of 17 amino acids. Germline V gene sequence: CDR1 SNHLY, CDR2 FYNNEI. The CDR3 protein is CASSEYSGEGKSYEQYV. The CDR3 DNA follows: TGTGCCAGCAGTGAATATAGCGGTGAGGGTAAATCCTACGAGCAGTACGTC.

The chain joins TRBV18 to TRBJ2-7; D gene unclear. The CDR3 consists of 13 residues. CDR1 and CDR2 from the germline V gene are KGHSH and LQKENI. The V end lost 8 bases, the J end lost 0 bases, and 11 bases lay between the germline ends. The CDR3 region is CASGNRSSYEQYF. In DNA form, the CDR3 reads TGTGCCAGCGGTAACAGATCCTCCTACGAGCAGTACTTC.

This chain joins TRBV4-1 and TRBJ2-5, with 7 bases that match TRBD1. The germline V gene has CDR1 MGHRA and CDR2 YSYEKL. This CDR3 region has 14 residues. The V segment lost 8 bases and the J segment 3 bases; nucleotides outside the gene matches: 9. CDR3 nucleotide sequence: TGCGCCAGCGCCTCCCCGGGACAGAAAGAGACCCAGTACTTC. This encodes CASASPGQKETQYF.

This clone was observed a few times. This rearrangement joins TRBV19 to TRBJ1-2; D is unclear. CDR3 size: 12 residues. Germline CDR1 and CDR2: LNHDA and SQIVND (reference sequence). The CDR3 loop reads CALDQANYGYTF. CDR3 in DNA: TGTGCTCTTGACCAAGCTAACTATGGCTACACCTTC.

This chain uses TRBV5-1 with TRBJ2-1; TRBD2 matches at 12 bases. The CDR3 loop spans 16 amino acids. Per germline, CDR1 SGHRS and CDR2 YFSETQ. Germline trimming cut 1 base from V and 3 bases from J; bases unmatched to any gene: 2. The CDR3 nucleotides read TGCGCCAGCAGCTTGAGGACTAGCGGGGTCTACAATGAGCAGTTCTTC. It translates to CASSLRTSGVYNEQFF.

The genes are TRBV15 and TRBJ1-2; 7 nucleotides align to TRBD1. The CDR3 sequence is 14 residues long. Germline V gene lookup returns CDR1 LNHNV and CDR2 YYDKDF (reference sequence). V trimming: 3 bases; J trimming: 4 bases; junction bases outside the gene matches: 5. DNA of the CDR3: TGTGCCACCAGCAGGGGGGACAGTATCTATGGCTACACCTTC. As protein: CATSRGDSIYGYTF.

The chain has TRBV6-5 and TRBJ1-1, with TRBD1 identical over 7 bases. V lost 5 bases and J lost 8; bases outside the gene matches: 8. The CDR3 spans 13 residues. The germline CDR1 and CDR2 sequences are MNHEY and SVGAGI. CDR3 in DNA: TGTGCCAGCAGTCTGGACAGGCAATCAGAAGCTTTCTTT. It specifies CASSLDRQSEAFF.

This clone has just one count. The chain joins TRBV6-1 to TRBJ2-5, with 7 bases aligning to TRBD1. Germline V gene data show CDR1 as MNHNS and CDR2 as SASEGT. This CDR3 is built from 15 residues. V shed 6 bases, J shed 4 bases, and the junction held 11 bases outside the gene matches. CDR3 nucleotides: TGTGCCAGCAGCCTCTTGGGACAGAATTCAGAGACCCAGTACTTC. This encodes CASSLLGQNSETQYF.

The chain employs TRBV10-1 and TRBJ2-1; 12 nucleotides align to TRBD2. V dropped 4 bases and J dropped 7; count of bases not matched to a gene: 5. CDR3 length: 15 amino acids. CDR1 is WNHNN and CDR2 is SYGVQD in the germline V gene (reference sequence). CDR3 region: CASSARGTSGNEQFF. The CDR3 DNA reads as TGCGCCAGCAGTGCCAGGGGGACTAGCGGGAATGAGCAGTTCTTC.

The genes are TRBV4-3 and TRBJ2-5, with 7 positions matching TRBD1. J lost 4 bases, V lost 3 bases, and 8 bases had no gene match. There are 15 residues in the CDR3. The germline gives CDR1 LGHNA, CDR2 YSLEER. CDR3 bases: TGCGCCAGCAGCCAGCTACAGGGGAAGGGAGAGACCCAGTACTTC. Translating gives CASSQLQGKGETQYF.

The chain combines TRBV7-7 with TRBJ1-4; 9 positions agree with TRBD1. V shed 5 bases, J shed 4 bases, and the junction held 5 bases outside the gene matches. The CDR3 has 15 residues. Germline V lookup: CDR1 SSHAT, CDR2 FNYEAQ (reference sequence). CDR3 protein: CASSRGGQGNEKLFF. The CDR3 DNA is TGTGCCAGCAGCCGAGGGGGACAGGGTAATGAAAAACTGTTTTTT.

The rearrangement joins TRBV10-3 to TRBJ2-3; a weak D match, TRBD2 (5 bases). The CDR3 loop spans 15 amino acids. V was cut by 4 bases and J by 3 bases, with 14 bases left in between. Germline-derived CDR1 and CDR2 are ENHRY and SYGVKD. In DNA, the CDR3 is TGTGCCATCAGTGTGGGCTCGGGCGGGACAGATACGCAGTATTTT. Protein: CAISVGSGGTDTQYF.

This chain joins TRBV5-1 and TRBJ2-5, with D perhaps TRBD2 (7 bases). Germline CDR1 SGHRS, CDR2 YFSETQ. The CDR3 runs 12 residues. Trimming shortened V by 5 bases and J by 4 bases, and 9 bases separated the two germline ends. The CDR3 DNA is TGCGCCAGCAGAGGGGGGGGAGAGACCCAGTACTTC. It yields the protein CASRGGGETQYF.

The CDR3 nucleotides read TGTGCCAGCAGGAGCAGACAGGGGAGTCAGCCCCAGCATTTT. The encoded protein is CASRSRQGSQPQHF. The chain is built from TRBV6-6 and TRBJ1-5; 8 bases agree with TRBD1. The V gene's germline CDR1 is MNHNY and CDR2 SVGAGI (reference sequence). J was trimmed by 6 bases and V by 6 bases; bases with no gene match: 7. The length of the CDR3 is 14 residues.

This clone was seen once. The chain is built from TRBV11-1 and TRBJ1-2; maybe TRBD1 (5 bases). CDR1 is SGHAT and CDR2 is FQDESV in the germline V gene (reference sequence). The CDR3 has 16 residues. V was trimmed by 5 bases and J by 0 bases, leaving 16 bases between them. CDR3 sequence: CASSPPGRGANYGYTF. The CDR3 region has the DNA TGTGCCAGCAGCCCCCCAGGAAGGGGAGCTAACTATGGCTACACCTTC.

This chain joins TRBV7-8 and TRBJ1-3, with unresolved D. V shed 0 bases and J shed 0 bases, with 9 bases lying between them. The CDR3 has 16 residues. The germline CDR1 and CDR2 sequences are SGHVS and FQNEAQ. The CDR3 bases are TGTGCCAGCAGCTTAGCCCTGAGCCCCTCTGGAAACACCATATATTTT. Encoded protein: CASSLALSPSGNTIYF.

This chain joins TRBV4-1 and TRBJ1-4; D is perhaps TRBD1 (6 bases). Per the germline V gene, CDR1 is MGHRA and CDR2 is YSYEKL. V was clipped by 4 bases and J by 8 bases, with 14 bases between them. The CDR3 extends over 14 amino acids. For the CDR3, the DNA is TGCGCCAGCAGCCCAGGGGAGGGAGGGGAAAAACTGTTTTTT. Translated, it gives CASSPGEGGEKLFF.

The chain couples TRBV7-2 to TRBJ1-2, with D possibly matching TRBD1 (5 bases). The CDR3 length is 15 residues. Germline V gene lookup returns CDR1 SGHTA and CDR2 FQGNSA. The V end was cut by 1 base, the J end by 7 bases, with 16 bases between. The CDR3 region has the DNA TGTGCCAGCAGCTTAGTGGTGACAGCGGGGGGTGGCTACACCTTC. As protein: CASSLVVTAGGGYTF.

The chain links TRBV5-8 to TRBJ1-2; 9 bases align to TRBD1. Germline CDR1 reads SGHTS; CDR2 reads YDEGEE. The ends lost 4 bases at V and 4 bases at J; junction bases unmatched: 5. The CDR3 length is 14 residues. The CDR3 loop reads CASSVVGQGYGYTF. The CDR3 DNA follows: TGTGCCAGCAGCGTAGTGGGACAGGGCTATGGCTACACCTTC.

Here the CDR3 DNA reads TGTGCCAGCTCACCACCGGGACAGGGGACCTTATCCAAAAACATTCAGTACTTC. Translating gives CASSPPGQGTLSKNIQYF. The chain combines TRBV18 with TRBJ2-4, with 10 bases matching TRBD1. This CDR3 has 18 amino acids. With 0 bases clipped from V and 2 bases from J, the junction kept 7 bases outside the gene matches. In germline, CDR1 is KGHSH, CDR2 LQKENI. The whole variable domain, filled in from reference TRBV18 and TRBJ2-4, reads NAGVMQNPRHLVRRRGQEARLRCSPMKGHSHVYWYRQLPEEGLKFMVYLQKENIIDESGMPKERFSAEFPKEGPSILRIQQVVRGDSAAYFCASSPPGQGTLSKNIQYFGAGTRLSVL.

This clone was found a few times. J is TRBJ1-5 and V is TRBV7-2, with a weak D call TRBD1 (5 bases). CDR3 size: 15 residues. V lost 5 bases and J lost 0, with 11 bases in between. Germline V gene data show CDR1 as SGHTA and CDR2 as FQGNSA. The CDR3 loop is CASSPGSYSNQPQHF. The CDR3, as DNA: TGTGCCAGCAGCCCAGGGTCGTATAGCAATCAGCCCCAGCATTTT.

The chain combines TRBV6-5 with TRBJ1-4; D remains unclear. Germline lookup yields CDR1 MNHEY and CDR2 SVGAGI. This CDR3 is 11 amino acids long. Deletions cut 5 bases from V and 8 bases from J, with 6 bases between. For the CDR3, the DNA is TGTGCCAGCAGTCCGGGGGAAAAACTGTTTTTT. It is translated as CASSPGEKLFF.